The 20 T cell receptor beta chains below come from one sample, sequenced in a study of T cells of healthy individuals. One entry per CDR3 protein, called by TCRdb with MiXCR from the 5' RACE reads. This table has around 98,000 distinct CDR3 sequences, roughly 15% appearing once. The source is a human donor in good health.

The chain recombines TRBV24-1 with TRBJ2-1; no clear D. The CDR3 sequence is 13 residues long. V shed 3 bases and J shed 6 bases, with 8 bases lying between them. Germline lookup yields CDR1 KGHDR and CDR2 SFDVKD. The DNA for the CDR3 is TGTGCCACCAGTGATAGAATAGGCAATGAGCAGTTCTTC. As protein: CATSDRIGNEQFF.

This rearrangement joins TRBV6-5 to TRBJ2-1; maybe TRBD2 (7 bases). The V end lost 5 bases, the J end lost 5 bases, and 16 bases lay between the germline ends. The CDR3 totals 15 residues. Germline assignment: CDR1 MNHEY and CDR2 SVGAGI. The CDR3 sequence: CASSEQRGGHNEQFF. DNA for the CDR3: TGTGCCAGCAGTGAACAAAGGGGGGGCCACAATGAGCAGTTCTTC.

The gene calls are TRBV28 and TRBJ1-1; a possible D gene is TRBD1 (6 bases). Germline CDR1 is MDHEN and CDR2 is SYDVKM. This CDR3 region has 13 residues. Trimming removed 6 bases from V and 5 bases from J, with 13 bases in between. This chain's CDR3 is CASRLTGWTEAFF. CDR3 in DNA: TGTGCCAGCAGGTTAACAGGGTGGACTGAAGCTTTCTTT. Full variable domain (outside the CDR3, taken from reference TRBV28 and TRBJ1-1): DVKVTQSSRYLVKRTGEKVFLECVQDMDHENMFWYRQDPGLGLRLIYFSYDVKMKEKGDIPEGYSVSREKKERFSLILESASTNQTSMYLCASRLTGWTEAFFGQGTRLTVV.

This clonotype was counted between two and nine times. V and J are TRBV4-2 and TRBJ2-1; D is undetermined. Germline V gene lookup returns CDR1 LGHNA and CDR2 YNFKEQ. This CDR3 is built from 16 residues. V gave up 4 bases and J gave up 0 bases, with 13 bases separating them. CDR3: CASSLVRESSYNEQFF. The CDR3 region has the DNA TGTGCCAGCAGCCTTGTTAGGGAAAGCTCCTACAATGAGCAGTTCTTC.

The chain recombines TRBV9 with TRBJ2-3, with a possible D match to TRBD2 (6 bases). The germline CDR1 and CDR2 sequences are SGDLS and YYNGEE. V lost 2 bases to trimming and J lost 0 bases, with 10 bases between them. The CDR3 covers 15 residues. CDR3 in amino acids: CASSVAGPSTDTQYF. CDR3 bases: TGTGCCAGCAGCGTCGCGGGACCTAGCACAGATACGCAGTATTTT.

The J gene is TRBJ2-1, the V gene TRBV6-5; D call uncertain. CDR3 length: 15 residues. Germline V lookup: CDR1 MNHEY, CDR2 SVGAGI. Trimming removed 0 bases at V and 2 bases at J, with 8 bases between. The CDR3 coding sequence is TGTGCCAGCAGTTACTCTCCGGACCCCTACAATGAGCAGTTCTTC. Protein product: CASSYSPDPYNEQFF.

The V call is TRBV20-1, the J call TRBJ1-5, with no clear D. V dropped 5 bases and J dropped 15 bases, with 14 bases sitting between them. Per the germline V gene, CDR1 is DFQATT and CDR2 is SNEGSKA (reference sequence). The CDR3 spans 10 residues. The CDR3 loop is CSALLGDRHF. The CDR3 region has the DNA TGCAGTGCTCTGCTTGGAGATCGGCATTTT.

The chain recombines TRBV5-1 with TRBJ2-5; D remains ambiguous. The V gene's germline CDR1 is SGHRS and CDR2 YFSETQ. CDR3 length: 13 residues. V lost 4 bases and J 0 bases, leaving 7 bases between the germline ends. CDR3 protein: CASSLPYQETQYF. The CDR3 nucleotides are TGCGCCAGCAGCCTCCCGTACCAAGAGACCCAGTACTTC.

The chain has TRBV24-1 and TRBJ1-2; D perhaps matches TRBD1 (6 bases). This CDR3 spans 16 amino acids. The germline V gene has CDR1 KGHDR and CDR2 SFDVKD. Deletions cut 5 bases from V and 2 bases from J, with 17 bases between. CDR3 in amino acids: CATSGTTGSKNYGYTF. Here the CDR3 DNA reads TGTGCCACCAGTGGCACCACAGGGAGCAAGAACTATGGCTACACCTTC.

This clonotype was detected a few times. The chain uses TRBV7-2 and TRBJ2-5; the match to TRBD2 covers 9 bases. Germline values: CDR1 SGHTA, CDR2 FQGNSA. The CDR3 spans 15 residues. The V segment lost 5 bases and the J segment 5 bases; nucleotides outside the gene matches: 9. The CDR3 bases are TGTGCCAGCAGCCCACGTGATAGCGGGGGCGAGACCCAGTACTTC. Its protein product is CASSPRDSGGETQYF.

This chain connects TRBV15 to TRBJ2-7, with 10 bases lining up with TRBD2. Germline V gene data show CDR1 as LNHNV and CDR2 as YYDKDF (reference sequence). The CDR3 spans 13 residues. Trimming cost V 6 bases and J 9 bases; bases outside gene matches: 8. This chain's CDR3 is CATSDLAGELQYF. The DNA of the CDR3 is TGTGCCACCAGTGACCTAGCGGGAGAGCTGCAGTACTTC.

The V and J genes are TRBV11-2 and TRBJ2-5, with no clear D. CDR1 and CDR2 (germline): SGHAT, FQNNGV. The CDR3 contains 14 residues. The germline V and J ends were trimmed by 7 bases and 0 bases, with 12 bases remaining between them. The CDR3 loop reads CASKKGWDQETQYF. The CDR3, as DNA: TGTGCCAGCAAAAAGGGTTGGGACCAAGAGACCCAGTACTTC.

There are a few counts of this clonotype. The V call is TRBV5-1, the J call TRBJ1-2; 8 nucleotides agree with TRBD1. The junction had 5 bases not matched to a gene; V was cut back by 4 bases and J by 3 bases. The V gene's germline CDR1 is SGHRS and CDR2 YFSETQ. There are 14 residues in the CDR3. CDR3 nucleotide sequence: TGCGCCAGCAGCCCCAGGACAGGGTACTATGGCTACACCTTC. This encodes CASSPRTGYYGYTF.

This clonotype has just a few counts. The chain joins TRBV4-3 to TRBJ2-5, with D unclear. This CDR3 region has 13 residues. Germline V lookup: CDR1 LGHNA, CDR2 YSLEER. Trimming removed 2 bases from V and 5 bases from J, with 9 bases in between. Written as DNA, the CDR3 is TGCGCCAGCAGCCAAATCTTGGGGGAGACCCAGTACTTC. Translated: CASSQILGETQYF.

The CDR3 spells CASSLSGQDNEQFF. DNA of the CDR3: TGCGCCAGCAGCTTGTCGGGCCAGGACAATGAGCAGTTCTTC. The genes are TRBV5-1 and TRBJ2-1; D is undetermined. The V end lost 1 base, the J end lost 5 bases, and 10 bases lay between the germline ends. Looked up from germline, CDR1 is SGHRS and CDR2 is YFSETQ. The CDR3 sequence is 14 residues long.

V usage is TRBV4-1 and J usage is TRBJ2-5; TRBD2 is a possible D gene (6 bases). The CDR3 sequence is 16 residues long. Per germline, CDR1 MGHRA and CDR2 YSYEKL. The V and J ends lost 1 base and 1 base respectively, with 13 bases between them. The CDR3 bases are TGCGCCAGCAGCCAAGGAAGGACGACTAGCCAAGAGACCCAGTACTTC. Amino acids: CASSQGRTTSQETQYF.

The chain links TRBV6-5 to TRBJ1-2; D ambiguous. The germline gives CDR1 MNHEY, CDR2 SVGAGI. V was cut by 6 bases and J by 1 base, with 6 bases left in between. The CDR3 totals 12 residues. The CDR3 bases are TGTGCCAGCAGACATTTTAACTATGGCTACACCTTC. It yields the protein CASRHFNYGYTF.

The chain has TRBV14 and TRBJ1-6; no firm D call. Germline-derived CDR1 and CDR2 are SGHDN and FVKESK. CDR3 length equals 14 residues. The V end lost 0 bases, the J end lost 7 bases, and 7 bases lay between the germline ends. The chain's CDR3 is CASSQDWGNSPLHF. The CDR3 nucleotides are TGTGCCAGCAGCCAAGATTGGGGAAATTCACCCCTCCACTTT.

The table lists this clonotype with a few counts. The genes are TRBV7-2 and TRBJ1-4; D is possibly TRBD1 (6 bases). V was shortened by 4 bases and J by 6 bases, with 9 bases between the two germline ends. This CDR3 has 13 residues. Germline CDR1 SGHTA, CDR2 FQGNSA. The CDR3 region has the DNA TGTGCCAGCAGCTATAACAGGGATGAAAAACTGTTTTTT. This gives the protein CASSYNRDEKLFF.

The chain carries TRBV29-1 and TRBJ2-2, with unresolved D. V lost 7 bases, J lost 3 bases, and 15 bases lay in between. Germline values: CDR1 SQVTM, CDR2 ANQGSEA. This CDR3 is 14 amino acids long. CDR3 DNA sequence: TGCAGCGCTATGGAAACAGCATACACCGGGGAGCTGTTTTTT. This codes for CSAMETAYTGELFF.